The present T cell receptor beta chain was sequenced within a study of blood T cell repertoires in COVID-19. This clone was counted a single time. This table comes from immunoSEQ multiplex PCR, and its TCRdb copy is limited to in-frame clones, with some not included. Here the sample spans some 83,000 clones, around nine tenths being singletons. The CDR3 is 13 amino acids. The germline CDR1 and CDR2 sequences are SGHTS and YDEGEE. V lost 0 bases, J lost 11 bases, and 15 bases lay in between. V usage is TRBV5-8 and J usage is TRBJ2-7; a weak D match, TRBD2 (5 bases). This sequence originates from an elderly woman with active or convalescent COVID-19. Sequenced: peripheral blood. Here the CDR3 DNA reads TGTGCCAGCAGCTTGGGGGCGACCGGAGCGGAGTACTTC. It is translated as CASSLGATGAEYF.